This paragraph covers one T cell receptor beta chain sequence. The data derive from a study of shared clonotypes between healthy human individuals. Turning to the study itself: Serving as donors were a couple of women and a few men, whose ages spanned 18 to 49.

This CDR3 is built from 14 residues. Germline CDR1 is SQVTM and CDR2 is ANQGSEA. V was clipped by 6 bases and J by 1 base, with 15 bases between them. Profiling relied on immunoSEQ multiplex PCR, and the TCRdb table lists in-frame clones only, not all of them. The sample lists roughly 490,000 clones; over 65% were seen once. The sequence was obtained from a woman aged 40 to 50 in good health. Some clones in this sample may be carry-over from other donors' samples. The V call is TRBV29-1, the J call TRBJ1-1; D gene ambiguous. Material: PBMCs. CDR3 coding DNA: TGCAGCGTCGATTCCAGCCCCGGGAACACTGAAGCTTTCTTT. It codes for CSVDSSPGNTEAFF.